This T cell receptor (beta chain) was sequenced for a study of T-cell reconstitution after alpha-beta-depleted transplantation in children. Regarding the study as a whole: Some patients' high day-60 TCRbeta diversity was traced to surviving recipient T cells and thymic progenitors. Alpha-beta T cells present about two months after transplant were reported to originate from several hundred expanded graft clones. By one year post-transplant, T-cell counts and diversity largely arose from T cells that were newly produced.

Unique molecular identifiers were incorporated into the prepared TCRbeta library. TCRdb re-analysed the PCR reads in MiXCR, keeping a single row per CDR3 protein. The sample lists 450,000 to 550,000 distinct CDR3 sequences; 11% were seen once. V lost 7 bases and J lost 0, with 3 bases in between. This CDR3 has 11 residues. Details on this clonotype: What it recognizes is unknown.

This chain connects TRBV12-3 or TRBV12-4 to TRBJ1-1; no definite D call. Source: PBMCs, mostly from graft donor cells, taken 180 days after TCRalphabeta/CD19-depleted stem cell transplant. The TCR sequence derives from a female patient aged 2-9 years who had a stem cell transplant for aplastic anemia, so the T cells may come from the graft donor. The CDR3, as DNA: TGTGCCAGCAAGCTGAACACTGAAGCTTTCTTT. As protein: CASKLNTEAFF.